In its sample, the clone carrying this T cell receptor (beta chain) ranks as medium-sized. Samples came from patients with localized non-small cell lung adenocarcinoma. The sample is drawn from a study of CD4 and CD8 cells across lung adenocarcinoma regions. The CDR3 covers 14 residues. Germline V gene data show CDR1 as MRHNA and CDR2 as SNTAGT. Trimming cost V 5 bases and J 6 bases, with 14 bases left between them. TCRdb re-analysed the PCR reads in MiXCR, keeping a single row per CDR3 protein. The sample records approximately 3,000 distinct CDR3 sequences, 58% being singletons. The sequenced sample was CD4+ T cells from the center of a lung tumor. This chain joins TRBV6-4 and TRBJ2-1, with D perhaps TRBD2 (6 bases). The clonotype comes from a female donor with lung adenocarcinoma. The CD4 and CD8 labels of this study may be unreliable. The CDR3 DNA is TGTGCCAGCAGTCTCGGGAGTTCGAGCAATGAGCAGTTCTTC. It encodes CASSLGSSSNEQFF.